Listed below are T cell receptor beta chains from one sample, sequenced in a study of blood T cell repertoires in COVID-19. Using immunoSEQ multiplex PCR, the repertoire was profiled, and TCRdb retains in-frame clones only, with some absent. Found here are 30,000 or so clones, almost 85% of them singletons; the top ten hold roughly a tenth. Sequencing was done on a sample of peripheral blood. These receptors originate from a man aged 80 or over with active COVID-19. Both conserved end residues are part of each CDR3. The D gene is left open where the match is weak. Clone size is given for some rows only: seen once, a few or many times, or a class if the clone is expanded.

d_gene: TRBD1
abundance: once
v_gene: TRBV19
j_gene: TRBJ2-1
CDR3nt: TGTGCCAGTAGTTCATTCCGGACAGGGTTATACAATGAGCAGTTCTTC
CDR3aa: CASSSFRTGLYNEQFF

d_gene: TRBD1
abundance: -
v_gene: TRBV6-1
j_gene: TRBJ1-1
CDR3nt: TGTGCCAGCAGTGAACGTCTGGGACAGGGGGGAGCTTTCTTT
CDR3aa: CASSERLGQGGAFF

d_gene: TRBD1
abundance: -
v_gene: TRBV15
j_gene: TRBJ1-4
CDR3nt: TGTGCCACCAGCAGAGAACTGGGGACAGGGTATGAAAAACTGTTTTTT
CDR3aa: CATSRELGTGYEKLFF

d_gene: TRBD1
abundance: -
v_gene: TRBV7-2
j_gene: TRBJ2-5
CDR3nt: TGTGCCAGCAGCTTAGACCGGGACAGGGTGGAGACCCAGTACTTC
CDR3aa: CASSLDRDRVETQYF

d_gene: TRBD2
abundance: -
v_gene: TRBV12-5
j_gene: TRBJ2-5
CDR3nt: TGTGCTAGTGGTTTGGGACGGGAGGGAGAGACCCAGTACTTC
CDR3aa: CASGLGREGETQYF

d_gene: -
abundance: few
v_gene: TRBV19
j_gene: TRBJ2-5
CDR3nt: TGTGCCAGTAGGATGACGGGCCAAGAGACCCAGTACTTC
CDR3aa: CASRMTGQETQYF

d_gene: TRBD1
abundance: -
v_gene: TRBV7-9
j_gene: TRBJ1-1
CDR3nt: TGTGCCAGCAGCTTGCAGGGGGCTGGACCGAACACTGAAGCTTTCTTT
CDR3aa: CASSLQGAGPNTEAFF

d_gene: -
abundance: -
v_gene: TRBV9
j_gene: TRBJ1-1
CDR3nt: TGTGCCAGCAGCCTAAGCCCGAATGACAAGACCATGAACACTGAAGCTTTCTTT
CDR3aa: CASSLSPNDKTMNTEAFF

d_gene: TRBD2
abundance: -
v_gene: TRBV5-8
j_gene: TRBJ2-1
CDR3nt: TGTGCCAGCAGCGCAAGACTAGCGGGGGGGACTGAGCAGTTCTTC
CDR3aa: CASSARLAGGTEQFF

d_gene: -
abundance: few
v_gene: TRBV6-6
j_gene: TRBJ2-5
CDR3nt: TGTGCCAGCAGTCAACCGGGGTCCAAGGAGACCCAGTACTTC
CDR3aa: CASSQPGSKETQYF

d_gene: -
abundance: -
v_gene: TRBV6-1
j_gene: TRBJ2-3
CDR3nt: TGTGCCAGCAGTGAAGCGCTTCGGGGGAGGGGGGCAGATACGCAGTATTTT
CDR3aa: CASSEALRGRGADTQYF

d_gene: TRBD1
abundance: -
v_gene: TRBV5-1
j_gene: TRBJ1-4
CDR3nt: TGCGCCAGCAGCTTGGAAGGGACAGGAGGGGGTGAAAAACTGTTTTTT
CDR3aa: CASSLEGTGGGEKLFF

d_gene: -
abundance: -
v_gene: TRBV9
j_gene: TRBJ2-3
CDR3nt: TGTGCCAGCAGCGTAGGTTCCCTAGATACGCAGTATTTT
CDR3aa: CASSVGSLDTQYF

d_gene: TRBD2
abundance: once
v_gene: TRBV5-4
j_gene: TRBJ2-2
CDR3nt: TGTGCCAGCAGCTTAAGCGGGGCGTCCACCGGGGAGCTGTTTTTT
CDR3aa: CASSLSGASTGELFF

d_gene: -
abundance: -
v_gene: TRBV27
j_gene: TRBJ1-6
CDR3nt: TGTGCCAGCATCGTACCGACCCCTAACAGGAAAGTTAATTCACCCCTCCACTTT
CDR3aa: CASIVPTPNRKVNSPLHF

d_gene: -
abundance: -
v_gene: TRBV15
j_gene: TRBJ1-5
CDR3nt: TGTGCCACCAGCAGAGATCAGTTTGCCCAGCATTTT
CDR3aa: CATSRDQFAQHF

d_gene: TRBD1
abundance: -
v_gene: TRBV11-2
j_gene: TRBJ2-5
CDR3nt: TGTGCCAGCAGCTTAGCAGGGGGTAGGGGCGAGACCCAGTACTTC
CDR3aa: CASSLAGGRGETQYF

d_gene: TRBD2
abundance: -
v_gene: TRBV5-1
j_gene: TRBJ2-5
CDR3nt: TGCGCCAGCAGCTTGTCCCCGGGGGGGCGGCTCGAGACCCAGTACTTC
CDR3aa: CASSLSPGGRLETQYF

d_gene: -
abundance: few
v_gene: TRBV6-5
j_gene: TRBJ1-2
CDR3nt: TGTGCCAGCAGTTGGACAGACCGCTCTAACTATGGCTACACCTTC
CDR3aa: CASSWTDRSNYGYTF

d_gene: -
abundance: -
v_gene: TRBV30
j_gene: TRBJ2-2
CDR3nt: TGTGCCTGGAGTTCCCCGGGGGTCGACACCGGGGAGCTGTTTTTT
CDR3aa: CAWSSPGVDTGELFF

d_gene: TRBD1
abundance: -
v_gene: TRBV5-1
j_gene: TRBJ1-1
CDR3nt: TGCGCCAGCAGCTTGGCACTCGGACAGGGGGCGAACACTGAAGCTTTCTTT
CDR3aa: CASSLALGQGANTEAFF